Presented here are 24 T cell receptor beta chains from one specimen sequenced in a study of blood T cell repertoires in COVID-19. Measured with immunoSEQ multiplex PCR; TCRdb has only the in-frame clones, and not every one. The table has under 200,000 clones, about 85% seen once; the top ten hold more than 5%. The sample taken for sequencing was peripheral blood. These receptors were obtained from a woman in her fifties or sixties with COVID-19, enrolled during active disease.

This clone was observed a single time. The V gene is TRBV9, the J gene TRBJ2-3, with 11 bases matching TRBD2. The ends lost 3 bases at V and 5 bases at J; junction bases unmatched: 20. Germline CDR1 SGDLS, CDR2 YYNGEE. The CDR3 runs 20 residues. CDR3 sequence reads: CASSANVRPGLAGGRDTQYF. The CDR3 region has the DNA TGTGCCAGCAGCGCCAACGTCCGTCCAGGGCTAGCGGGGGGAAGAGATACGCAGTATTTT.

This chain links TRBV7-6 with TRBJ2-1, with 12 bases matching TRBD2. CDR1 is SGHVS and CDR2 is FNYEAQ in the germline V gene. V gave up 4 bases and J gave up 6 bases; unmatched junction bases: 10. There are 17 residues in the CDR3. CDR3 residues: CASSSGLAGGPSNEQFF. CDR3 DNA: TGTGCCAGCAGCTCGGGGCTAGCGGGGGGGCCGAGCAATGAGCAGTTCTTC.

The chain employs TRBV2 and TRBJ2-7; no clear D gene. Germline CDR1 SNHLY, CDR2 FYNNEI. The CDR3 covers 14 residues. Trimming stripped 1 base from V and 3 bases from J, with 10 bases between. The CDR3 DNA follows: TGTGCCAGCAGTGAAGGTCGTGGCAGCTACGAGCAGTACTTC. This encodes CASSEGRGSYEQYF.

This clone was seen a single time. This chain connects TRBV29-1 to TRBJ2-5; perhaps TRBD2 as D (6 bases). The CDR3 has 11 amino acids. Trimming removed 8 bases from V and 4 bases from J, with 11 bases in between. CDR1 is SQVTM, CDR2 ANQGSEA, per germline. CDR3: CSPGTSETQYF. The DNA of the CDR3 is TGCAGCCCGGGGACTTCAGAGACCCAGTACTTC.

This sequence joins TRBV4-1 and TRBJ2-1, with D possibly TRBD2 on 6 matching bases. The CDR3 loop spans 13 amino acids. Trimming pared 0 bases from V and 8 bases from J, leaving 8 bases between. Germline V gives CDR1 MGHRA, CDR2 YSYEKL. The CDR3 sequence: CASSQEASDEQFF. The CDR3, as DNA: TGCGCCAGCAGCCAAGAAGCTAGCGATGAGCAGTTCTTC.

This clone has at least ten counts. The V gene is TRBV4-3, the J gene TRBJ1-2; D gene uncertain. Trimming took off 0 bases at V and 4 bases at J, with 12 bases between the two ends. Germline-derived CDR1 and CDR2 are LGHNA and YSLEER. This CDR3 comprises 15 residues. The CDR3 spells CASSQDRGVAYGYTF. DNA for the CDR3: TGCGCCAGCAGCCAAGATCGGGGAGTGGCCTATGGCTACACCTTC.

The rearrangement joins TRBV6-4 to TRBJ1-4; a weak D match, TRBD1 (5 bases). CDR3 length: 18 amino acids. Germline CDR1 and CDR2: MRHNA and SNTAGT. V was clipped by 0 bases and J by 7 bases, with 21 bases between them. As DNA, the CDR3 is TGTGCCAGCAGTGACTCGAATCCGTCCCAGGGAGGAGGTGAAAAACTGTTTTTT. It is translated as CASSDSNPSQGGGEKLFF.

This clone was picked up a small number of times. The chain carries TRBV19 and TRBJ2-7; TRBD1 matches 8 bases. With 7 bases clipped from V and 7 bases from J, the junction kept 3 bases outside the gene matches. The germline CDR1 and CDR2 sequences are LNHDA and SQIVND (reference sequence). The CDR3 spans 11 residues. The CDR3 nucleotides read TGTGCCAGTACAGGGGGCGGTGAGCAGTACTTC. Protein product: CASTGGGEQYF.

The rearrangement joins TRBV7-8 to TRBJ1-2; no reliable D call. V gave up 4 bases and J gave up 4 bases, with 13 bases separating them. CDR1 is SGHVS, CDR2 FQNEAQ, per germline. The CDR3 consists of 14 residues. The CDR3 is CASSSWVEGYGYTF. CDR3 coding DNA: TGTGCCAGCAGCTCCTGGGTGGAGGGCTATGGCTACACCTTC.

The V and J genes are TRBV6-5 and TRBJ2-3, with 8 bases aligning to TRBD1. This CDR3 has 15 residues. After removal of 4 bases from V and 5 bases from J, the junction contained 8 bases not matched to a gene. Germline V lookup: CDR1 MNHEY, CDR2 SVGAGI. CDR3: CASSFTPGGLDTQYF. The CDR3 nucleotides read TGTGCCAGCAGTTTCACCCCAGGGGGCTTAGATACGCAGTATTTT.

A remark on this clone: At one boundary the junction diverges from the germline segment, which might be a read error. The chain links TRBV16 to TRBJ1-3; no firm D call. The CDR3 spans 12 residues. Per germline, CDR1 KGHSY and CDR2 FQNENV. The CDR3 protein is CASSHGPTGLSF. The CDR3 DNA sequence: TGTGCCAGCAGCCATGGGCCTACCGGTTTGAGTTTT.

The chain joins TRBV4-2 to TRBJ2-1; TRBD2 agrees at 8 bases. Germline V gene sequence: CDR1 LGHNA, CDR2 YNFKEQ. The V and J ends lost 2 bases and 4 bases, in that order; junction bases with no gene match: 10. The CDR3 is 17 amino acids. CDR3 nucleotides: TGTGCCAGCAGCCAATCTCAGGGACTAGGATATTACAATGAGCAGTTCTTC. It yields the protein CASSQSQGLGYYNEQFF.

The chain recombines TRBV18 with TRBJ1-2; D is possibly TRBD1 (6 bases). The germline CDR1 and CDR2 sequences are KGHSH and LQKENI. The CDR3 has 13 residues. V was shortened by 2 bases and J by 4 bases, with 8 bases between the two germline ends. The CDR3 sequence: CASSPGGTYGYTF. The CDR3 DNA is TGTGCCAGCTCACCAGGGGGCACCTATGGCTACACCTTC.

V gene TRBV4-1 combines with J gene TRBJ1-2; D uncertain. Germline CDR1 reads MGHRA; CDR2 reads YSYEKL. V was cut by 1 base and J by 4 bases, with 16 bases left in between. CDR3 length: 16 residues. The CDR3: CASSQVVGTLGYGYTF. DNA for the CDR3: TGCGCCAGCAGCCAAGTGGTCGGTACGCTAGGCTATGGCTACACCTTC.

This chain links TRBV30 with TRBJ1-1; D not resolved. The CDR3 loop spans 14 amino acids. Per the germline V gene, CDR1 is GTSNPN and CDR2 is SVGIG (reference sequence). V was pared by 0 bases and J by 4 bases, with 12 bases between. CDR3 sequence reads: CAWSVRQVGTEAFF. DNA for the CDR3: TGTGCCTGGAGTGTACGGCAGGTCGGCACTGAAGCTTTCTTT.

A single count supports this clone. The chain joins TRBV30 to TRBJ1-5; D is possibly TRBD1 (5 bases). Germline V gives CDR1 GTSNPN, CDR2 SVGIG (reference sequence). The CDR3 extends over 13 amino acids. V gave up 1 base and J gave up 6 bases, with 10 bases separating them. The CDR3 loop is CAWSGGDGQPQHF. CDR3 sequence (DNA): TGTGCCTGGAGTGGGGGGGATGGTCAGCCCCAGCATTTT. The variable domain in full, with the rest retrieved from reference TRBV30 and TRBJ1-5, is SQTIHQWPATLVQPVGSPLSLECTVEGTSNPNLYWYRQAAGRGLQLLFYSVGIGQISSEVPQNLSASRPQDRQFILSSKKLLLSDSGFYLCAWSGGDGQPQHFGDGTRLSIL.

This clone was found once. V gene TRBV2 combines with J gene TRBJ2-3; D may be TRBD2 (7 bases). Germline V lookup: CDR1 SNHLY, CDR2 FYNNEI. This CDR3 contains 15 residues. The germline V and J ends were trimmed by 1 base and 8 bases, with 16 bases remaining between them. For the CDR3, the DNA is TGTGCCAGCAGTGAAGTAAGCGCGGGGGCCGGTACGCAGTATTTT. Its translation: CASSEVSAGAGTQYF. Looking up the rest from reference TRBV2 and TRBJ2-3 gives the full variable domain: EPEVTQTPSHQVTQMGQEVILRCVPISNHLYFYWYRQILGQKVEFLVSFYNNEISEKSEIFDDQFSVERPDGSNFTLKIRSTKLEDSAMYFCASSEVSAGAGTQYFGPGTRLTVL.

The CDR3: CASSHQPTGDSNQPQHF. The CDR3 nucleotides read TGCGCCAGCAGCCATCAACCGACAGGAGATAGCAATCAGCCCCAGCATTTT. V is TRBV4-1 and J is TRBJ1-5, with a weak D call TRBD1 (6 bases). V was shortened by 3 bases and J by 0 bases, with 15 bases between the two germline ends. The germline V gene has CDR1 MGHRA and CDR2 YSYEKL. The CDR3 is made up of 17 amino acids.

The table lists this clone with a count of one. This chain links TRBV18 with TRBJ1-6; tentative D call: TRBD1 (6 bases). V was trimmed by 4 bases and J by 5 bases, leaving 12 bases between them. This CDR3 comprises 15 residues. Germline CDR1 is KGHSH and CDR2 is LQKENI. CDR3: CASSRGGTNNSPLHF. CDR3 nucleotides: TGTGCCAGCTCACGAGGGGGAACGAATAATTCACCCCTCCACTTT.

CDR3 nucleotide sequence: TGCGCCAGCAGCCCGGACAGCTCTAGAGAGACCCAGTACTTC. Translating gives CASSPDSSRETQYF. This sequence joins TRBV5-1 and TRBJ2-5; tentatively, D is TRBD1 (6 bases). CDR1 and CDR2 from the germline V gene are SGHRS and YFSETQ. V was clipped by 4 bases and J by 4 bases, with 14 bases between them. The CDR3 sequence is 14 residues long.

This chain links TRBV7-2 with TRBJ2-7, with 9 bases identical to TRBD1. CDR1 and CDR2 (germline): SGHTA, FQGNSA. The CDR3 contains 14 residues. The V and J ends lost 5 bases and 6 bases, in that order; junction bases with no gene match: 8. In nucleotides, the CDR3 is TGTGCCAGCAGCGTGGGACAGGGTTTGTCCGAGCAGTACTTC. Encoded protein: CASSVGQGLSEQYF. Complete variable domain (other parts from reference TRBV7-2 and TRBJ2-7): GAGVSQSPSNKVTEKGKDVELRCDPISGHTALYWYRQSLGQGLEFLIYFQGNSAPDKSGLPSDRFSAERTGGSVSTLTIQRTQQEDSAVYLCASSVGQGLSEQYFGPGTRLTVT.

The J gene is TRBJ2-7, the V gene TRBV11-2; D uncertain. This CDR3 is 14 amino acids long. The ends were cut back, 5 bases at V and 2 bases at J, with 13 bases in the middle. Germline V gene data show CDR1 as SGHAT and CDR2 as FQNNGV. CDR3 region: CASSVVVGAYEQYF. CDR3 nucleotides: TGTGCCAGCAGCGTAGTTGTCGGTGCCTACGAGCAGTACTTC.

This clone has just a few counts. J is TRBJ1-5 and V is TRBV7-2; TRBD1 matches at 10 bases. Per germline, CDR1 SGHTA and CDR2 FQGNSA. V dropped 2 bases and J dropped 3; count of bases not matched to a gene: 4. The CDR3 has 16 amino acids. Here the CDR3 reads CASSLQDRGPNQPQHF. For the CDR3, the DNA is TGTGCCAGCAGCTTACAAGACAGGGGGCCCAATCAGCCCCAGCATTTT.

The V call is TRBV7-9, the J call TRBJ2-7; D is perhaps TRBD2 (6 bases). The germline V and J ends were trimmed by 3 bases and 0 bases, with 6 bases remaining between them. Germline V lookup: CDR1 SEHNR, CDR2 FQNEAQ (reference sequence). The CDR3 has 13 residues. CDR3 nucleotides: TGTGCCAGCAGCTTCGGGGGCTCCTACGAGCAGTACTTC. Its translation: CASSFGGSYEQYF.